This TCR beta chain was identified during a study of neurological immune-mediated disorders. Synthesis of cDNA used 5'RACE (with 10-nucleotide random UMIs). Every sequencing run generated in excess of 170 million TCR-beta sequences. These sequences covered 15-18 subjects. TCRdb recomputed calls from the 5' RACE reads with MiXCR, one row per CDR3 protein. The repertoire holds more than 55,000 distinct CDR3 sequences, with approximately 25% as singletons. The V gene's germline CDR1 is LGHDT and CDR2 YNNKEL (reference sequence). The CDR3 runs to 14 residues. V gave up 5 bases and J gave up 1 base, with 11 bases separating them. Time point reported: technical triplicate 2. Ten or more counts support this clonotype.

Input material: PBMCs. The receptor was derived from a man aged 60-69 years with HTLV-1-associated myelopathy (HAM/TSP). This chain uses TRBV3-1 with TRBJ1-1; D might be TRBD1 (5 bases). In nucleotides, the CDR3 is TGTGCCAGCAGCGTGCGGGGGTCGAACACTGAAGCTTTCTTT. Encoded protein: CASSVRGSNTEAFF. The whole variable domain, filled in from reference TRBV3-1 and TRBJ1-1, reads DTAVSQTPKYLVTQMGNDKSIKCEQNLGHDTMYWYKQDSKKFLKIMFSYNNKELIINETVPNRFSPKSPDKAHLNLHINSLELGDSAVYFCASSVRGSNTEAFFGQGTRLTVV.